This T cell receptor (beta chain) was captured in a study of a mutant IDH1 vaccine in newly diagnosed glioma. The wider study: At weeks 1, 3, 5, 7, 11, 15, 19 and 23, patients received a vaccination, eight in all. Earlier care involved radiotherapy, temozolomide, or both, and the majority received both. Sex distribution of treated patients was approximately 60% male and roughly 40% female; mean age was about 40 years.

Worth noting for this clone: Its target is unknown.

Assay: immunoSEQ multiplex PCR; the TCRdb copy retains only in-frame clones and omits some. The sample consists of tens of thousands of clones, 81% of them appearing once. The germline V gene has CDR1 SGHNT and CDR2 YYREEE (reference sequence). The length of the CDR3 is 13 residues. V shed 0 bases and J shed 2 bases, with 4 bases lying between them. Time point here: week 5, during vaccination. All doses held 300 ug of mutant IDH1 20-mer peptide, with topical imiquimod. Astrocytomas found in donors were new, WHO grade 3 or 4, IDH1-mutant and ATRX-lost. The sequence was collected from a man aged 45-60 years with glioma. The specimen comprised PBMCs, sampled from a glioma patient whose treatment included an IDH1 peptide vaccine. The chain employs TRBV5-4 and TRBJ2-3; D call uncertain. The CDR3 protein is CASSLAYTDTQYF. In nucleotides, the CDR3 is TGTGCCAGCAGCTTGGCCTACACAGATACGCAGTATTTT.